These 9 T cell receptor beta chains originate from one sample sequenced in a study of cytomegalovirus exposure and HLA in healthy donors. The PCR had 60 Vbeta and 13 Jbeta primers. Using immunoSEQ multiplex PCR, the repertoire was profiled, and TCRdb retains in-frame clones only, with some absent. The table shows over 80,000 clones, with 78% occurring only once. Sequenced sample: PBMCs. These receptors came from a woman aged 40-49 years in good health and CMV-seronegative.

In this sample, this clone turned up a few times. This rearrangement joins TRBV5-4 to TRBJ2-3; 9 nucleotides match TRBD2. The CDR3 spans 19 residues. Germline V gene sequence: CDR1 SGHNT, CDR2 YYREEE (reference sequence). The V and J ends lost 4 bases and 0 bases, in that order; junction bases with no gene match: 15. CDR3 region: CASSLNSGRAPTSTDTQYF. The CDR3 DNA reads as TGTGCCAGCAGCCTAAATAGCGGGAGAGCGCCCACTAGCACAGATACGCAGTATTTT. The whole variable domain, remainder taken from reference TRBV5-4 and TRBJ2-3, is ETGVTQSPTHLIKTRGQQVTLRCSSQSGHNTVSWYQQALGQGPQFIFQYYREEENGRGNFPPRFSGLQFPNYSSELNVNALELDDSALYLCASSLNSGRAPTSTDTQYFGPGTRLTVL.

The chain links TRBV15 to TRBJ1-1, with D possibly TRBD1 on 6 matching bases. Trimming removed 5 bases from V and 0 bases from J, with 10 bases in between. Germline V gene lookup returns CDR1 LNHNV and CDR2 YYDKDF (reference sequence). The CDR3 length is 14 residues. CDR3 amino acids: CATSADSMNTEAFF. Here the CDR3 DNA reads TGTGCCACCAGCGCGGACAGCATGAACACTGAAGCTTTCTTT.

This rearrangement joins TRBV7-2 to TRBJ2-1; 8 bases agree with TRBD2. Germline loops: CDR1 SGHTA, CDR2 FQGNSA. Trimming cost V 2 bases and J 0 bases; bases outside gene matches: 9. CDR3 size: 18 residues. As DNA, the CDR3 is TGTGCCAGCAGCTTAACCTCCTTAGCGGGATACTCCTACAATGAGCAGTTCTTC. Its protein is CASSLTSLAGYSYNEQFF.

The chain combines TRBV27 with TRBJ2-1; 10 bases match TRBD2. The trim removed 5 bases at V and 4 bases at J, leaving 5 bases unmatched. The CDR3 runs 15 residues. The V gene's germline CDR1 is MNHEY and CDR2 SMNVEV (reference sequence). The DNA of the CDR3 is TGTGCCAGCAGTCCGGGACTAGCGACGTACAATGAGCAGTTCTTC. Residues: CASSPGLATYNEQFF.

The chain uses TRBV7-6 and TRBJ2-3; tentative D call: TRBD2 (6 bases). In germline, CDR1 is SGHVS, CDR2 FNYEAQ. The V end lost 0 bases, the J end lost 2 bases, and 12 bases lay between the germline ends. The CDR3 loop spans 16 amino acids. CDR3 sequence (DNA): TGTGCCAGCAGCTTAGCGGGGGGTCTTAACACAGATACGCAGTATTTT. It translates to CASSLAGGLNTDTQYF.

The V call is TRBV27, the J call TRBJ2-1; TRBD2 aligns across 11 bases. Germline-derived CDR1 and CDR2 are MNHEY and SMNVEV (reference sequence). J was trimmed by 0 bases and V by 4 bases; bases with no gene match: 11. The CDR3 totals 19 residues. CDR3 loop: CASSSLTSGSGRSYNEQFF. The CDR3 DNA reads as TGTGCCAGCAGTTCCCTAACTAGCGGGAGCGGCCGCTCCTACAATGAGCAGTTCTTC.

This clone was observed once. J is TRBJ2-3 and V is TRBV5-1; the D gene is possibly TRBD2 (5 bases). This CDR3 is built from 15 residues. CDR1 SGHRS and CDR2 YFSETQ come from the germline V gene. V was trimmed by 0 bases and J by 4 bases, leaving 12 bases between them. CDR3 protein: CASSLVGVGADTQYF. The CDR3 DNA sequence: TGCGCCAGCAGCTTGGTGGGAGTTGGGGCAGATACGCAGTATTTT. The full variable domain, in which reference TRBV5-1 and TRBJ2-3 provide the parts outside the CDR3, is KAGVTQTPRYLIKTRGQQVTLSCSPISGHRSVSWYQQTPGQGLQFLFEYFSETQRNKGNFPGRFSGRQFSNSRSEMNVSTLELGDSALYLCASSLVGVGADTQYFGPGTRLTVL.

A remark on this clone: The same CDR3 can be traced to other DNA sequences in this sample. This sequence joins TRBV5-1 and TRBJ2-7, with D tentatively TRBD1 (6 bases). Germline V gene data show CDR1 as SGHRS and CDR2 as YFSETQ. The ends were cut back, 4 bases at V and 0 bases at J, with 17 bases in the middle. This CDR3 contains 16 residues. Here the CDR3 reads CASSPGSGAVSYEQYF. CDR3 nucleotide sequence: TGCGCCAGCAGCCCGGGTTCAGGGGCAGTCTCCTACGAGCAGTACTTC.

This clone has more than one count but fewer than ten. The CDR3 DNA reads as TGTGCCAGCAGTTCGGGGGGGGCCCTCAATCAGCCCCAGCATTTT. It is translated as CASSSGGALNQPQHF. The chain carries TRBV6-6 and TRBJ1-5; tentatively, D is TRBD1 (6 bases). The length of the CDR3 is 15 residues. Germline loops: CDR1 MNHNY, CDR2 SVGAGI (reference sequence). Trimming removed 4 bases from V and 3 bases from J, with 13 bases in between.